Listed below are T cell receptor beta chains from one sample, sequenced in a study of blood T cell repertoires in COVID-19. Here immunoSEQ multiplex PCR was the method, and the copy in TCRdb shows in-frame clones only, minus some. The sample has about 140,000 clones; around 82% are singletons. Sequenced input: peripheral blood. The receptors shown here come from a human donor in a cohort sampled during active COVID-19. CDR3s include the opening cysteine and the closing phenylalanine or tryptophan. D genes are given only for firm matches.

d_call j_call v_call cdr3_aa
TRBD2 TRBJ2-5 TRBV11-1 CASSDRGREETQYF
- TRBJ1-1 TRBV19 CASSTGQTMNTEAFF
TRBD1 TRBJ2-3 TRBV19 CASSIRTGTPDTQYF
- TRBJ2-2 TRBV11-2 CASSPLGWASGGELFF
TRBD2 TRBJ2-3 TRBV2 CASSGSITGTSGGGTDTQYF
TRBD1 TRBJ1-2 TRBV25-1 CASTAGTGDGYTF
TRBD2 TRBJ2-5 TRBV2 CASRLLAGGLKETQYF
- TRBJ2-1 TRBV5-1 CASSLEQGSYNEQFF
- TRBJ1-1 TRBV29-1 CSACKQLNTEAFF
- TRBJ2-1 TRBV6-2/TRBV6-3 CASSPSYEQFF
TRBD1 TRBJ1-5 TRBV7-6 CASSRGQGAGQPQHF
- TRBJ1-2 TRBV18 CASSPQDFHTF
- TRBJ2-2 TRBV4-1 CASSPLKWGQAGGELFF
- TRBJ1-2 TRBV7-9 CASSDSSYGYTF
TRBD1 TRBJ1-6 TRBV7-9 CASRRTGPSPLHF
TRBD2 TRBJ2-1 TRBV6-5 CASRLAGGNEQFF
- TRBJ1-5 TRBV7-9 CASSTQNQPQHF
TRBD1 TRBJ2-2 TRBV10-3 CATRQGLANTGELFF
- TRBJ2-7 TRBV18 CASSLAGTDSYEQYF
TRBD2 TRBJ2-1 TRBV11-2 CASSSARGGIYNEQFF
TRBD1 TRBJ1-2 TRBV19 CASRGDRAYGYTF
- TRBJ1-1 TRBV29-1 CSVTGETFTEAFF
- TRBJ2-7 TRBV11-2 CASSFVRGNYEQYF
TRBD2 TRBJ2-3 TRBV3-1/TRBV3-2 CASSQVLAGGLDTQYF
- TRBJ1-5 TRBV28 CASSSPGHLSNQPQHF
TRBD1 TRBJ1-1 TRBV10-3 CAISGQGANTEAFF
- TRBJ2-2 TRBV11-3 CASSLVWSANTGELFF
TRBD1 TRBJ1-6 TRBV19 CASGTGNNSPLHF
- TRBJ2-7 TRBV19 CASSIALSYYEQYF
- TRBJ2-3 TRBV5-4 CASSPRADPSTDTQYF
- TRBJ1-1 TRBV19 CASSPQLGRTEAFF
- TRBJ2-1 TRBV11-2 CASSLTGENPFF
- TRBJ1-1 TRBV7-3 CASSRQGNTEAFF
- TRBJ2-7 TRBV21-1 CASSKGQGAREQYF
TRBD1 TRBJ2-2 TRBV5-1 CASSPRGQGAGGELFF
- TRBJ1-3 TRBV28 CASSSPPGVGNTIYF
- TRBJ1-6 TRBV9 CASSGGLGEYNSPLHF
- TRBJ1-5 TRBV6-1 CASSVQGSGYSQPQHF
TRBD1 TRBJ1-2 TRBV6-5 CASSFRDRAGYTF
TRBD1 TRBJ2-5 TRBV19 CASSINRGPQETQYF
TRBD2 TRBJ2-1 TRBV20-1 CSASSAGESYNEQFF
TRBD1 TRBJ1-6 TRBV6-5 CASQRRPDRDSPLHF
- TRBJ1-2 TRBV10-1 CASSVKDTDYGYTF
TRBD1 TRBJ2-7 TRBV5-6 CASSFWTGLEYF
- TRBJ1-2 TRBV5-8 CASSPRILSSYGYTF
- TRBJ2-3 TRBV9 CASSVEGGQVRDTQYF
TRBD1 TRBJ1-4 TRBV6-2/TRBV6-3 CASSLTGWEKLFF
- TRBJ1-4 TRBV4-1 CASSQAGRRFF
TRBD2 TRBJ2-5 TRBV7-2 CASSPSGVAGYPGETQYF
TRBD2 TRBJ2-7 TRBV28 CASSTGLAGAGRYEQYF
- TRBJ1-6 TRBV3-1/TRBV3-2 CASSQDRGVSPLHF
- TRBJ2-5 TRBV5-1 CASSGEAPQETQYF
- TRBJ1-2 TRBV7-6 CASSSLAGLRGYTF
- TRBJ1-5 TRBV18 CASSQQEDQPQHF
- TRBJ1-6 TRBV6-6 CASSYSQGQSNSPLHF
- TRBJ2-3 TRBV18 CASSPRGSTDTQYF
- TRBJ2-1 TRBV7-2 CASSPRGGGYNEQFF